The 6 T cell receptor beta chains below all came from one sample that was sequenced in a study of a mutant IDH1 vaccine in newly diagnosed glioma. No antigens are known for them. Libraries were prepared by immunoSEQ multiplex PCR; TCRdb keeps only in-frame clonotypes and omits some of them. The sample has 70,000 to 100,000 clones, over 75% seen once. Time point reported: week 5, during vaccination. Alongside topical imiquimod, each dose of vaccine comprised 300 ug of mutant IDH1 20-mer peptide. The source material was PBMCs, sampled from a glioma patient whose treatment included an IDH1 peptide vaccine. These receptors came from a woman aged 45 to 65 with glioma.

This clone was found once. The chain is built from TRBV6-5 and TRBJ2-7; 12 bases fit TRBD2. The CDR3 has 15 amino acids. The V and J ends lost 6 bases and 1 base, in that order; junction bases with no gene match: 4. CDR1 and CDR2 from the germline V gene are MNHEY and SVGAGI. This CDR3 reads CASRLGLAGSYEQYF. The CDR3, as DNA: TGTGCCAGCAGATTGGGACTAGCGGGTTCCTACGAGCAGTACTTC.

The CDR3 DNA sequence: TGTGCCAGCAGCTTGGGACTAGCGGGTGAGCAGTTCTTC. Amino acid sequence: CASSLGLAGEQFF. V and J are TRBV5-6 and TRBJ2-1; 10 bases line up with TRBD2. The germline V gene encodes CDR1 SGHDT and CDR2 YYEEEE. With V trimmed by 0 bases and J by 9 bases, 0 bases remained unmatched. This CDR3 contains 13 residues.

The DNA for the CDR3 is TGTGCCAGCACCGAGTTAGCGGGAGGGCCTGAGACCCAGTACTTC. It specifies CASTELAGGPETQYF. V is TRBV6-1 and J is TRBJ2-5, with 11 bases matching TRBD2. Losses at the gene ends were 7 bases for V and 5 bases for J; bases not matched to a gene: 9. Germline lookup yields CDR1 MNHNS and CDR2 SASEGT. The CDR3 totals 15 residues.

This clone occurred once. This sequence joins TRBV4-1 and TRBJ2-6; 10 bases are shared with TRBD1. With 8 bases clipped from V and 2 bases from J, the junction kept 9 bases outside the gene matches. Germline loops: CDR1 MGHRA, CDR2 YSYEKL. The CDR3 loop spans 17 amino acids. The chain's CDR3 is CASGLRGQGTGANVLTF. CDR3 sequence (DNA): TGCGCCAGCGGCCTAAGGGGACAGGGGACTGGGGCCAACGTCCTGACTTTC.

The rearrangement uses TRBV10-1 and TRBJ2-1, with 11 bases aligning to TRBD2. The CDR3 contains 17 residues. Unmatched junction bases numbered 12, after V lost 6 bases and J lost 5 bases. The germline V gene encodes CDR1 WNHNN and CDR2 SYGVQD (reference sequence). Here the CDR3 reads CASSVSQLSGRDNEQFF. The DNA of the CDR3 is TGCGCCAGCAGCGTGTCCCAACTTAGCGGGAGGGACAATGAGCAGTTCTTC.

In its sample, this clone was seen once. The chain employs TRBV5-5 and TRBJ2-7; the D call may be TRBD1 or TRBD2 (5 bases each). Germline CDR1 and CDR2: SGHKS and YYEKEE (reference sequence). This CDR3 region has 14 residues. V was clipped by 2 bases and J by 3 bases, with 12 bases between them. CDR3 sequence: CASSFGAENYEQYF. The CDR3 DNA reads TGTGCCAGCAGCTTCGGGGCTGAAAACTACGAGCAGTACTTC.